A single sample is the source of the 25 T cell receptor beta chains below, sequenced in a study of blood T cell repertoires in COVID-19. TCRdb's copy holds only in-frame clones and misses some; the assay was immunoSEQ multiplex PCR. Of about 160,000 clones listed, approximately 86% were seen once; the top ten hold around 18%. Sequenced sample: PBMCs or T cells enriched from blood (not recorded which). These TCRs come from a man in his sixties who had recovered from COVID-19.

A few counts support this clone. The V gene is TRBV5-1, the J gene TRBJ2-3, with D perhaps TRBD1 (5 bases). The CDR3 is 14 amino acids. V dropped 0 bases and J dropped 5 bases, with 10 bases sitting between them. Germline assignment: CDR1 SGHRS and CDR2 YFSETQ. The CDR3 sequence: CASSLADSRDTQYF. Written as DNA, the CDR3 is TGCGCCAGCAGCTTGGCTGACAGCCGAGATACGCAGTATTTT. Full variable domain (outside the CDR3, taken from reference TRBV5-1 and TRBJ2-3): KAGVTQTPRYLIKTRGQQVTLSCSPISGHRSVSWYQQTPGQGLQFLFEYFSETQRNKGNFPGRFSGRQFSNSRSEMNVSTLELGDSALYLCASSLADSRDTQYFGPGTRLTVL.

V is TRBV6-5 and J is TRBJ1-5; 8 nucleotides agree with TRBD1. Unmatched junction bases numbered 6, after V lost 8 bases and J lost 6 bases. CDR3 length: 13 amino acids. Germline V lookup: CDR1 MNHEY, CDR2 SVGAGI. In nucleotides, the CDR3 is TGTGCCAGCCAGGACAGGGCTTTTCAGCCCCAGCATTTT. It codes for CASQDRAFQPQHF.

This rearrangement joins TRBV7-9 to TRBJ2-5; a possible D gene is TRBD2 (5 bases). V was clipped by 1 base and J by 2 bases, with 11 bases between them. Germline CDR1 reads SEHNR; CDR2 reads FQNEAQ (reference sequence). This CDR3 contains 15 residues. The CDR3 is CASSLGQRGQETQYF. The CDR3 DNA is TGTGCCAGCAGCTTAGGCCAACGGGGACAAGAGACCCAGTACTTC.

A remark on this clone: Compared with germline, one end of the junction differs, possibly owing to a read error. The chain carries TRBV7-9 and TRBJ1-2, with D unresolved. The CDR3 extends over 10 amino acids. Looked up from germline, CDR1 is SEHNR and CDR2 is FQNEAQ (reference sequence). The chain's CDR3 is CASSLDGVPF. CDR3 in DNA: TGTGCCAGCAGCTTAGACGGAGTCCCTTTC.

This clone was detected a few times. The gene calls are TRBV5-8 and TRBJ1-3; 8 bases align to TRBD1. The CDR3 has 16 residues. V gave up 5 bases and J gave up 4 bases; unmatched junction bases: 11. Germline lookup yields CDR1 SGHTS and CDR2 YDEGEE. DNA of the CDR3: TGTGCCAGCAGTCGGGGACAGGCGGTTCTAGGAAACACCATATATTTT. It encodes CASSRGQAVLGNTIYF.

The chain has TRBV9 and TRBJ2-1, with 10 nucleotides matching TRBD2. This CDR3 spans 18 amino acids. The junction had 16 bases not matched to a gene; V was cut back by 3 bases and J by 7 bases. Germline loops: CDR1 SGDLS, CDR2 YYNGEE. CDR3: CASSAERRPAGGLNEQFF. In DNA form, the CDR3 reads TGTGCCAGCAGCGCCGAACGGCGGCCAGCGGGGGGGCTGAATGAGCAGTTCTTC.

The genes are TRBV12-3 or TRBV12-4 and TRBJ1-4; maybe TRBD1 (5 bases). Trimming removed 6 bases from V and 8 bases from J, with 13 bases in between. This CDR3 has 13 residues. DNA of the CDR3: TGTGCCAGCAGCGGACACGCGGAAGAAAAACTGTTTTTT. It is translated as CASSGHAEEKLFF.

The chain has TRBV5-4 and TRBJ1-1; TRBD1 matches at 7 bases. In germline, CDR1 is SGHNT, CDR2 YYREEE (reference sequence). CDR3 length equals 16 residues. V was clipped by 0 bases and J by 4 bases; unmatched bases: 9. CDR3 in amino acids: CASSLGRGGGTTEAFF. The CDR3 DNA is TGTGCCAGCAGCTTGGGTCGAGGGGGCGGGACCACTGAAGCTTTCTTT.

The chain joins TRBV10-3 to TRBJ2-5; D is unresolved. V dropped 3 bases and J dropped 2 bases, with 7 bases sitting between them. The CDR3 has 13 residues. Per germline, CDR1 ENHRY and CDR2 SYGVKD. CDR3 nucleotides: TGTGCCATCAGTGAAGTACATCAAGAGACCCAGTACTTC. Encoded protein: CAISEVHQETQYF.

V is TRBV2 and J is TRBJ1-1, with unresolved D. Trimming cost V 3 bases and J 0 bases, with 14 bases left between them. The V gene's germline CDR1 is SNHLY and CDR2 FYNNEI. The CDR3 covers 16 residues. CDR3 protein: CASSDSLADVNTEAFF. The DNA of the CDR3 is TGTGCCAGCAGTGATAGTCTAGCTGACGTGAACACTGAAGCTTTCTTT.

The chain combines TRBV2 with TRBJ2-3; D not certain. V lost 0 bases to trimming and J lost 5 bases, with 6 bases between them. Germline V gene lookup returns CDR1 SNHLY and CDR2 FYNNEI. The CDR3 sequence is 13 residues long. CDR3 bases: TGTGCCAGCAGTGAAGCATACAGAGATACGCAGTATTTT. This sequence encodes CASSEAYRDTQYF.

The J gene is TRBJ2-2, the V gene TRBV15; TRBD1 is a possible D gene (6 bases). This CDR3 contains 16 residues. Trimming left V 0 bases short and J 6 bases short, with 14 bases between. Germline CDR1 LNHNV, CDR2 YYDKDF (reference sequence). The CDR3: CATSRDRNRVSGELFF. The DNA for the CDR3 is TGTGCCACCAGCAGAGACCGGAACAGGGTTTCCGGGGAGCTGTTTTTT.

V usage is TRBV5-1 and J usage is TRBJ2-7; TRBD1 agrees at 9 bases. The CDR3 totals 15 residues. From germline, CDR1 is SGHRS and CDR2 YFSETQ. The V gene end was trimmed by 4 bases and the J gene end by 3 bases; junction bases not matched to a gene: 8. The CDR3 sequence is CASSRVGTGIYEQYF. The CDR3 DNA sequence: TGCGCCAGCAGCCGGGTAGGGACAGGGATCTACGAGCAGTACTTC.

There are a few counts of this clone. V and J are TRBV12-5 and TRBJ2-7; TRBD1 matches 9 bases. The CDR3 has 18 residues. The V and J ends lost 1 base and 1 base, in that order; junction bases with no gene match: 11. The germline CDR1 and CDR2 sequences are LGHNT and FRNRAP. The DNA for the CDR3 is TGTGCTAGTGGTTTGGCCCAGCCCGGGACAGGGTTATCCTACGAGCAGTACTTC. It codes for CASGLAQPGTGLSYEQYF.

In its sample, this clone was seen once. The chain joins TRBV5-1 to TRBJ2-1, with D tentatively TRBD2 (6 bases). V gave up 3 bases and J gave up 5 bases, with 15 bases separating them. Per the germline V gene, CDR1 is SGHRS and CDR2 is YFSETQ. The CDR3 is made up of 15 amino acids. CDR3 coding DNA: TGCGCCAGCAGCTCACAGGTAGGCGGGGACAATGAGCAGTTCTTC. It codes for CASSSQVGGDNEQFF.

The chain employs TRBV15 and TRBJ1-5; D is unclear. Germline V gives CDR1 LNHNV, CDR2 YYDKDF (reference sequence). The CDR3 is made up of 16 amino acids. Trimming removed 4 bases from V and 0 bases from J, with 13 bases in between. The CDR3 nucleotides read TGTGCCACCAGCACTTCGGGTCCCCATAGCAATCAGCCCCAGCATTTT. This sequence encodes CATSTSGPHSNQPQHF.

V and J are TRBV7-3 and TRBJ2-7; the D gene is possibly TRBD2 (5 bases). This CDR3 comprises 14 residues. V lost 2 bases and J lost 2, with 10 bases in between. Germline-derived CDR1 and CDR2 are SGHTA and FQGTGA. The CDR3 loop reads CASSLGEPAYEQYF. CDR3 in DNA: TGTGCCAGCAGCTTAGGGGAGCCAGCCTACGAGCAGTACTTC.

J is TRBJ1-3 and V is TRBV29-1; D is perhaps TRBD1 (6 bases). The CDR3 length is 12 residues. V lost 8 bases, J lost 1 base, and 9 bases lay in between. CDR1 and CDR2 from the germline V gene are SQVTM and ANQGSEA. In DNA, the CDR3 is TGCAGCATAGGGGGATCTGGAAACACCATATATTTT. This gives the protein CSIGGSGNTIYF. Combining the CDR3 with reference TRBV29-1 and TRBJ1-3 gives the whole variable domain SAVISQKPSRDICQRGTSLTIQCQVDSQVTMMFWYRQQPGQSLTLIATANQGSEATYESGFVIDKFPISRPNLTFSTLTVSNMSPEDSSIYLCSIGGSGNTIYFGEGSWLTVV.

This chain uses TRBV6-5 with TRBJ1-5, with D tentatively TRBD1 (6 bases). V lost 8 bases and J 3 bases, leaving 11 bases between the germline ends. Germline loops: CDR1 MNHEY, CDR2 SVGAGI. The CDR3 contains 13 residues. CDR3 bases: TGTGCCAGCCGTACAGGGTTCAATCAGCCCCAGCATTTT. Amino acid sequence: CASRTGFNQPQHF.

The chain has TRBV28 and TRBJ2-1; 9 bases match TRBD1. The CDR3 totals 15 residues. The trim removed 1 base at V and 7 bases at J, leaving 5 bases unmatched. Germline V gene sequence: CDR1 MDHEN, CDR2 SYDVKM. The CDR3 loop reads CASSLSGTGKNEQFF. The CDR3 coding sequence is TGTGCCAGCAGTTTATCAGGGACAGGGAAAAATGAGCAGTTCTTC.

CDR3 DNA: TGTGCCAGCAGCCCCCCACAGAATAATTCACCCCTCCACTTT. It encodes CASSPPQNNSPLHF. This sequence joins TRBV7-9 and TRBJ1-6, with D unresolved. The CDR3 runs 14 residues. Trimming pared 5 bases from V and 5 bases from J, leaving 10 bases between. Germline loops: CDR1 SEHNR, CDR2 FQNEAQ (reference sequence). The variable domain in full, completed from reference TRBV7-9 and TRBJ1-6, reads DTGVSQNPRHKITKRGQNVTFRCDPISEHNRLYWYRQTLGQGPEFLTYFQNEAQLEKSRLLSDRFSAERPKGSFSTLEIQRTEQGDSAMYLCASSPPQNNSPLHFGNGTRLTVT.

The rearrangement links TRBV19 to TRBJ1-1, with unresolved D. Per the germline V gene, CDR1 is LNHDA and CDR2 is SQIVND (reference sequence). Between the trimmed V and J ends, which lost 5 bases and 1 base, there was a span of 8 bases. The CDR3 extends over 13 amino acids. CDR3 DNA sequence: TGTGCCAGTAGTGCCCGGGGGAACACTGAAGCTTTCTTT. Its protein product is CASSARGNTEAFF.

J is TRBJ1-5 and V is TRBV19; tentatively, D is TRBD1 (5 bases). Trimming took 2 bases from V and 2 from J, leaving 13 bases between them. This CDR3 has 16 residues. The germline V gene encodes CDR1 LNHDA and CDR2 SQIVND (reference sequence). CDR3 DNA: TGTGCCAGTAGTATATCCACACCCAGGGGCAATCAGCCCCAGCATTTT. Its translation: CASSISTPRGNQPQHF.

J is TRBJ2-7 and V is TRBV28; a possible D gene is TRBD1 (6 bases). V gave up 7 bases and J gave up 6 bases, with 16 bases separating them. Germline V gives CDR1 MDHEN, CDR2 SYDVKM. The CDR3 runs 13 residues. CDR3 DNA: TGTGCCAGCACCCAGGGGACGGCTCGCGAGCAGTACTTC. Amino acids: CASTQGTAREQYF.

The CDR3 DNA is TGTGCCAGCAGTGAAGCGGACAGAGGGGCCGTGTGGCAGTACTTC. This encodes CASSEADRGAVWQYF. The rearrangement uses TRBV2 and TRBJ2-7; D may be TRBD1 (6 bases). V lost 0 bases, J lost 9 bases, and 18 bases lay in between. The CDR3 runs 15 residues. Germline CDR1 and CDR2: SNHLY and FYNNEI.